These T cell receptor beta chains were read from a single sample in a study of blood T cells in healthy people across ages. Using its own MiXCR run on the 5' RACE reads, TCRdb lists one record per CDR3 protein. The sample shows around 1,600,000 distinct CDR3 sequences, approximately 42% of them seen only once. Material: blood. The origin of the receptors is a woman under 30 in good health. Both conserved end residues are part of each CDR3. Fields, in order: V gene, J gene, clone size, D gene, CDR3 protein, CDR3 DNA. A D gene is named only where the DNA matches it firmly. Clone size, where shown, is once, few, many, or a class for clones that have expanded.

V: TRBV7-2; J: TRBJ2-7; size: many; D: TRBD2; CDR3: CASSRTSGRIYEQYF; DNA: TGTGCCAGCTCCAGAACTAGCGGGAGGATCTACGAGCAGTACTTC
V: TRBV6-1; J: TRBJ1-2; size: -; D: -; CDR3: CATSAGWKGYGYTF; DNA: TGTGCCACCTCGGCGGGATGGAAGGGTTATGGCTACACCTTC
V: TRBV14; J: TRBJ2-1; size: -; D: TRBD2; CDR3: CASSQLAGGPEQFF; DNA: TGTGCCAGCAGCCAGCTAGCGGGGGGGCCTGAGCAGTTCTTC
V: TRBV20-1; J: TRBJ1-1; size: -; D: TRBD1; CDR3: CSARPGGGSTVAFF; DNA: TGCAGTGCTAGACCAGGGGGGGGGAGCACTGTAGCTTTCTTT
V: TRBV2; J: TRBJ1-6; size: -; D: TRBD1; CDR3: CASTSGQARNSPLHF; DNA: TGTGCCAGCACGAGCGGACAGGCCCGAAATTCACCCCTCCACTTT
V: TRBV29-1; J: TRBJ2-5; size: many; D: -; CDR3: CSVAVTYQETQYF; DNA: TGCAGCGTTGCCGTCACATACCAAGAGACCCAGTACTTC
V: TRBV19; J: TRBJ1-5; size: few; D: -; CDR3: CASSRGWGQPQHF; DNA: TGTGCCAGTAGTAGAGGGTGGGGTCAGCCCCAGCATTTT
V: TRBV28; J: TRBJ2-7; size: -; D: TRBD2; CDR3: CASSSTTSGRYGYEQYF; DNA: TGTGCCAGCAGTTCTACAACTAGCGGGAGGTACGGGTACGAGCAGTACTTC
V: TRBV29-1; J: TRBJ2-1; size: few; D: TRBD2; CDR3: CSVSTLAGASSYNEQFF; DNA: TGCAGCGTTTCCACACTAGCGGGTGCGAGCTCCTACAATGAGCAGTTCTTC
V: TRBV4-1; J: TRBJ1-5; size: -; D: TRBD1; CDR3: CASSQQVDRRVRQPQHF; DNA: TGCGCCAGCAGCCAGCAAGTGGACAGGAGAGTACGTCAGCCCCAGCATTTT
V: TRBV20-1; J: TRBJ2-3; size: few; D: -; CDR3: CSARDWRDRVFNTQYF; DNA: TGCAGTGCTAGGGACTGGCGGGATCGGGTCTTCAATACGCAGTATTTT
V: TRBV7-7; J: TRBJ2-7; size: -; D: TRBD2; CDR3: CASSNRLAGVNEQYF; DNA: TGTGCTAGCAGCAATCGACTAGCGGGAGTTAATGAGCAGTACTTC
V: TRBV7-9; J: TRBJ1-1; size: -; D: TRBD1; CDR3: CASSFVSGGNTEAFF; DNA: TGTGCCAGCAGCTTCGTATCAGGGGGGAACACTGAAGCTTTCTTT
V: TRBV12-3/TRBV12-4; J: TRBJ2-7; size: -; D: -; CDR3: CASSAVGGYNEQYF; DNA: TGTGCCAGCAGCGCAGTGGGCGGATACAATGAGCAGTACTTC
V: TRBV7-2; J: TRBJ2-3; size: many; D: -; CDR3: CASSLRLAPTDTQYF; DNA: TGTGCCAGCAGCTTAAGGCTAGCGCCAACAGATACGCAGTATTTT
V: TRBV12-3/TRBV12-4; J: TRBJ2-1; size: many; D: TRBD2; CDR3: CASSPSGAGFDEQFF; DNA: TGTGCCAGCAGCCCCTCGGGAGCGGGATTTGATGAGCAGTTCTTC
V: TRBV9; J: TRBJ2-7; size: -; D: -; CDR3: CASSVAGTDSSYNEQYF; DNA: TGTGCCAGCAGCGTAGCTGGCACAGACAGCTCCTACAATGAGCAGTACTTC
V: TRBV4-3; J: TRBJ2-7; size: few; D: TRBD1; CDR3: CASSQEAGTVVYEQYF; DNA: TGCGCCAGCAGCCAAGAGGCCGGGACAGTCGTCTACGAGCAGTACTTC
V: TRBV11-2; J: TRBJ1-6; size: -; D: -; CDR3: CASSIEGGSYNSPLHF; DNA: TGTGCCAGCAGCATAGAGGGGGGCTCCTATAATTCACCCCTCCACTTT
V: TRBV7-9; J: TRBJ2-1; size: -; D: -; CDR3: CASSLYKGTYNEQFF; DNA: TGTGCCAGCAGCTTATACAAGGGAACCTACAATGAGCAGTTCTTC
V: TRBV20-1; J: TRBJ2-5; size: -; D: TRBD2; CDR3: CSARTSGSREQYF; DNA: TGCAGTGCTAGGACTAGCGGGAGCCGAGAGCAGTACTTC
V: TRBV29-1; J: TRBJ2-7; size: many; D: TRBD1; CDR3: CSVIGTASSYEQYF; DNA: TGCAGCGTTATAGGGACAGCCAGCTCCTACGAGCAGTACTTC
V: TRBV4-3; J: TRBJ2-1; size: few; D: TRBD2; CDR3: CASSQEVAGSSYNEQFF; DNA: TGCGCCAGCAGCCAAGAAGTAGCGGGGAGCTCCTACAATGAGCAGTTCTTC
V: TRBV4-3; J: TRBJ2-4; size: -; D: -; CDR3: CASSRRVESKAKNIQYF; DNA: TGCGCCAGCAGCCGAAGAGTGGAGTCGAAAGCCAAAAACATTCAGTACTTC
V: TRBV20-1; J: TRBJ1-5; size: -; D: -; CDR3: CSAGLGTLNQPQHF; DNA: TGCAGTGCTGGTCTAGGGACACTTAATCAGCCCCAGCATTTT
V: TRBV2; J: TRBJ2-3; size: few; D: TRBD2; CDR3: CASQRLAGQTDTQYF; DNA: TGTGCCAGCCAGCGACTAGCTGGTCAGACAGATACGCAGTATTTT
V: TRBV15; J: TRBJ2-3; size: -; D: TRBD2; CDR3: CATSRTTSGRLADTQYF; DNA: TGTGCCACCAGCAGGACGACTAGCGGGAGGTTGGCAGATACGCAGTATTTT
V: TRBV7-2; J: TRBJ1-2; size: few; D: -; CDR3: CASSSTSGTNYGYTF; DNA: TGTGCCAGCAGCTCCACGTCCGGGACAAACTATGGCTACACCTTC
V: TRBV27; J: TRBJ2-1; size: few; D: TRBD2; CDR3: CASSSPRHFASGLAGGNEQFF; DNA: TGTGCCAGCAGTTCCCCGAGACATTTTGCCTCGGGACTAGCGGGAGGAAATGAGCAGTTCTTC
V: TRBV3-1; J: TRBJ2-5; size: few; D: TRBD2; CDR3: CASSPKGDLAVQETQYF; DNA: TGTGCCAGCAGCCCGAAAGGGGACCTAGCGGTACAAGAGACCCAGTACTTC
V: TRBV20-1; J: TRBJ1-3; size: -; D: -; CDR3: CSALTDLFGDTIYF; DNA: TGCAGTGCCCTGACAGACCTCTTTGGAGACACCATATATTTT
V: TRBV11-2; J: TRBJ2-1; size: few; D: -; CDR3: CASRRPGGTANEQFF; DNA: TGTGCCAGCAGGCGCCCAGGCGGGACCGCTAATGAGCAGTTCTTC
V: TRBV7-3; J: TRBJ2-1; size: -; D: TRBD2; CDR3: CASSLTLDSGSIDEQFF; DNA: TGTGCCAGCAGCTTAACGTTAGACAGCGGGAGTATCGATGAGCAGTTCTTC
V: TRBV4-3; J: TRBJ2-1; size: -; D: -; CDR3: CASSQGDSGRSFF; DNA: TGCGCCAGCAGCCAAGGGGACTCTGGGAGGTCGTTCTTC
V: TRBV6-6; J: TRBJ2-7; size: -; D: -; CDR3: CASGEQGSRYEQYF; DNA: TGTGCCAGCGGCGAACAGGGATCGCGGTACGAGCAGTACTTC
V: TRBV27; J: TRBJ2-5; size: -; D: -; CDR3: CASSRGTEYNEQYF; DNA: TGTGCCAGCAGTCGCGGGACAGAATACAATGAGCAGTACTTC
V: TRBV10-3; J: TRBJ1-2; size: -; D: -; CDR3: CAISDTPGDYGYTF; DNA: TGTGCCATCAGTGACACACCGGGGGACTATGGCTACACCTTC
V: TRBV7-9; J: TRBJ1-2; size: -; D: -; CDR3: CASSRMEGIGGYTF; DNA: TGTGCCAGCAGTCGGATGGAGGGGATAGGTGGCTACACCTTC
V: TRBV10-3; J: TRBJ2-5; size: -; D: -; CDR3: CAISDRYQETQYF; DNA: TGTGCCATCAGTGATCGGTACCAAGAGACCCAGTACTTC
V: TRBV29-1; J: TRBJ2-1; size: many; D: -; CDR3: CSVSGLKAGEQFF; DNA: TGCAGCGTTTCAGGGTTGAAGGCCGGTGAGCAGTTCTTC
V: TRBV7-9; J: TRBJ2-7; size: once; D: -; CDR3: CASSADGGREQYF; DNA: TGTGCCAGCAGCGCCGACGGTGGGCGCGAGCAGTACTTC
V: TRBV6-9; J: TRBJ1-6; size: -; D: -; CDR3: CASSYVEGVSSYNSPLHF; DNA: TGTGCCAGCAGTTATGTGGAGGGGGTGAGCTCCTATAATTCACCCCTCCACTTT
V: TRBV11-2; J: TRBJ2-1; size: few; D: -; CDR3: CASSLARDYNEQFF; DNA: TGTGCCAGCAGCTTAGCTCGGGACTACAATGAGCAGTTCTTC
V: TRBV7-2; J: TRBJ1-6; size: few; D: -; CDR3: CASSLGGPGNSPPHF; DNA: TGTGCCAGCAGCTTAGGAGGCCCGGGGAATTCACCCCCCCACTTT
V: TRBV7-9; J: TRBJ1-6; size: few; D: -; CDR3: CASSWQDSPLHF; DNA: TGTGCCAGCAGCTGGCAAGATTCACCCCTCCACTTT
V: TRBV29-1; J: TRBJ2-3; size: many; D: TRBD2; CDR3: CSVELAGHTDTQYF; DNA: TGCAGCGTTGAACTAGCGGGGCACACAGATACGCAGTATTTT
V: TRBV20-1; J: TRBJ2-2; size: -; D: TRBD1; CDR3: CSASWPGGPGELFF; DNA: TGCAGTGCTAGTTGGCCAGGGGGCCCCGGGGAGCTGTTTTTT
V: TRBV13; J: TRBJ2-4; size: -; D: -; CDR3: CASSLNAGAREQYF; DNA: TGTGCCAGCAGCTTAAATGCAGGGGCGCGTGAGCAGTACTTC
V: TRBV6-1; J: TRBJ2-1; size: -; D: -; CDR3: CASSEGAGYNEQFF; DNA: TGTGCCAGCAGTGAAGGGGCGGGCTACAATGAGCAGTTCTTC
V: TRBV4-3; J: TRBJ2-1; size: many; D: TRBD2; CDR3: CASSHGLAGSYNEQFF; DNA: TGTGCCAGCAGCCACGGACTAGCGGGGTCCTACAATGAGCAGTTCTTC
V: TRBV27; J: TRBJ2-1; size: -; D: -; CDR3: CASSFGGRGMFF; DNA: TGTGCCAGCAGTTTCGGGGGGCGCGGGATGTTCTTC
V: TRBV5-1; J: TRBJ2-5; size: -; D: -; CDR3: CASSLVYREETQYF; DNA: TGCGCCAGCAGCTTGGTTTACAGGGAAGAGACCCAGTACTTC
V: TRBV7-2; J: TRBJ1-6; size: -; D: -; CDR3: CASSLMRSPLHF; DNA: TGTGCCAGCAGCTTGATGAGGTCACCCCTCCACTTT
V: TRBV4-1; J: TRBJ2-3; size: -; D: TRBD2; CDR3: CASSRTRIAGDTDTQYF; DNA: TGCGCCAGCAGCCGAACCCGGATAGCGGGGGACACAGATACGCAGTATTTT
V: TRBV20-1; J: TRBJ2-5; size: few; D: TRBD1; CDR3: CSAPTGFALETQYF; DNA: TGCAGTGCGCCGACAGGGTTTGCGCTAGAGACCCAGTACTTC
V: TRBV3-1; J: TRBJ1-5; size: once; D: TRBD1; CDR3: CAGSLQGQGLQHF; DNA: TGTGCCGGCAGCCTGCAGGGACAGGGGCTCCAGCATTTT